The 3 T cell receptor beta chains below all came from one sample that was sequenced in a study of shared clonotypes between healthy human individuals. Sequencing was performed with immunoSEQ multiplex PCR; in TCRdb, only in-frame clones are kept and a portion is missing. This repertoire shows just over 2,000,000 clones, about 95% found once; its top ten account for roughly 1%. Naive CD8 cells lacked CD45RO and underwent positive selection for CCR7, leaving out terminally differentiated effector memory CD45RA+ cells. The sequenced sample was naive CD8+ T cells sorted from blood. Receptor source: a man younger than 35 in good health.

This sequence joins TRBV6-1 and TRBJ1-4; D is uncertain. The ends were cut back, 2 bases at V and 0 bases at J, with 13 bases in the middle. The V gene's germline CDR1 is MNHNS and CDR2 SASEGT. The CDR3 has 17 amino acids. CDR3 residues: CASSEYPDSSTNEKLFF. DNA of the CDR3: TGTGCCAGCAGTGAATATCCTGACTCGTCAACTAATGAAAAACTGTTTTTT.

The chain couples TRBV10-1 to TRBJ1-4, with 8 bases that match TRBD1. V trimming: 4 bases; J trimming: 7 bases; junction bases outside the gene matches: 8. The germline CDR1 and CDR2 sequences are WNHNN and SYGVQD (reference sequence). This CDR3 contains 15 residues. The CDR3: CASSAGTGGGEKLFF. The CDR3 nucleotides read TGCGCCAGCAGTGCCGGGACAGGCGGAGGTGAAAAACTGTTTTTT.

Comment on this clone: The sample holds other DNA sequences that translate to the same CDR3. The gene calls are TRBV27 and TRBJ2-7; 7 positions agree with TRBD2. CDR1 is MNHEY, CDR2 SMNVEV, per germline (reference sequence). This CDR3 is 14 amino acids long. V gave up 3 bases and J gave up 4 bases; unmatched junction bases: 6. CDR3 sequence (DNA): TGTGCCAGCAGTTTTGGGGGGGGTGCTTACGAGCAGTACTTC. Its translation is CASSFGGGAYEQYF.